This record looks at one T cell receptor beta chain sequence and its context. The entry originates in a study of blood T cell repertoires in COVID-19. Turning to the study itself: PBMCs, B-cell-depleted T cells, or T cells provided the cDNA or gDNA that made up the material.

Assay used: immunoSEQ multiplex PCR; TCRdb lists only in-frame clones, some missing. Among about 60,000 clones, approximately 81% were seen once, and the ten largest hold less than 4.5%. J gave up 4 bases and V 6 bases, and 9 bases lay outside the gene matches. Germline CDR1 reads LNHDA; CDR2 reads SQIVND (reference sequence). The CDR3 contains 16 residues. The sequence came from a woman aged 40 to 55 with acute COVID-19. This chain links TRBV19 with TRBJ1-2; TRBD1 matches 12 bases. Input material: PBMCs or T cells enriched from blood (not recorded which). CDR3 coding DNA: TGTGCCAGTAGAACCCCAGGGACAGGGGGCGGCTATGGCTACACCTTC. It encodes CASRTPGTGGGYGYTF.